This T cell receptor (beta chain) was identified in a study of breast tumors, draining lymph nodes, adjacent tissues. Axillary draining lymph nodes of breast cancer patients supplied the node samples. MiXCR was run by TCRdb on the multiplex PCR reads, yielding one entry per CDR3 protein. Of approximately 140,000 distinct CDR3 sequences in the sample, 30% to 35% were seen once. This clonotype was seen repeatedly, ten times or more. Germline V gene sequence: CDR1 MNHEY, CDR2 SVGEGT. The ends were cut back, 6 bases at V and 0 bases at J, with 18 bases in the middle. The CDR3 consists of 17 residues. Sequenced: axillary lymph node tissue. The source is a female donor with breast cancer. Some clones in this sample may be carry-over from other donors' samples. This rearrangement joins TRBV6-2 or TRBV6-3 to TRBJ1-5, with D perhaps TRBD1 (6 bases). CDR3 sequence reads: CASRISGTQYSNQPQHF. The CDR3 region has the DNA TGTGCCAGCAGAATTTCCGGGACACAGTATAGCAATCAGCCCCAGCATTTT.